This T cell receptor (beta chain) emerged from a study of cytomegalovirus exposure and HLA in healthy donors. Study results and caveats: Most TCR sequences were rare, but some public TCRs occurred in many donors.

Trimming left V 4 bases short and J 6 bases short, with 10 bases between. The length of the CDR3 is 13 residues. Germline V gives CDR1 SGHNT, CDR2 YYREEE (reference sequence). PCR amplification relied on 60 Vbeta primers (plus 13 Jbeta primers). Repertoires were generated with immunoSEQ multiplex PCR, while TCRdb's copy carries only in-frame clones and drops some. The profile shows roughly 130,000 clones, roughly two thirds of them singletons. Points on this clone: The target antigen is unknown.

This clonotype was obtained from a man between 25 and 39 years old in good health and CMV-seropositive. The chain has TRBV5-4 and TRBJ2-2; no clear D gene. Sequenced sample: PBMCs. Here the CDR3 DNA reads TGTGCCAGCAGCCCTACCCCCGCCGGGGAGCTGTTTTTT. Protein: CASSPTPAGELFF.